This TCR beta chain comes out of a study of cytomegalovirus exposure and HLA in healthy donors. Overall study results and limits: Being productive about 87% or about 30% of the time was typical of most TCR beta V segments in an earlier analysis.

60 Vbeta and 13 Jbeta primers were used in PCR. In the source study's methods: An analysis that came later counted some 81 million unique TCR beta chains, approximately 12 million shared. The protocol was immunoSEQ multiplex PCR, while the TCRdb copy is restricted to in-frame clones and leaves out a portion. V and J calls and clone size come straight from that table; D and trimming were deduced from the DNA. This table has 85,000 to 100,000 clones, roughly four fifths appearing once. This clone was seen a few times. The antigen remains unidentified. This TCR was recovered from a human donor in good health. Sequenced input: PBMCs.

CDR3 DNA: TGTGCCAGCAGCTTGGCAGGGGGCGGCAATCAGCCCCAGCATTTT. This gives the protein CASSLAGGGNQPQHF. This chain joins TRBV5-4 and TRBJ1-5; TRBD1 agrees at 8 bases. With V trimmed by 0 bases and J by 2 bases, 1 base remained unmatched. This CDR3 is built from 15 residues. Germline values: CDR1 SGHNT, CDR2 YYREEE (reference sequence).